The 27 T cell receptor beta chains presented below share a single source sample, sequenced in a study of OX40 agonist ivuxolimab in advanced cancers. Sequencing used immunoSEQ multiplex PCR; TCRdb keeps in-frame clones, though not all of them. The sample lists 80,000 to 95,000 clones, about 90% occurring once. The starting material was CD4+ or CD8+ T cells sorted from blood, obtained in a trial of the OX40 agonist ivuxolimab. The receptors stem from an adult with an advanced solid tumor such as melanoma, head and neck, liver or kidney cancer.

This chain uses TRBV19 with TRBJ1-2; 7 bases match TRBD1. J was trimmed by 3 bases and V by 10 bases; bases with no gene match: 8. Per germline, CDR1 LNHDA and CDR2 SQIVND (reference sequence). The CDR3 consists of 13 residues. CDR3 nucleotide sequence: TGTGCCACTTACAGGGGTTATGACTATGGCTACACCTTC. This sequence encodes CATYRGYDYGYTF.

The chain is built from TRBV30 and TRBJ1-1; D is uncertain. Germline-derived CDR1 and CDR2 are GTSNPN and SVGIG (reference sequence). CDR3 length equals 15 residues. The V end was cut by 3 bases, the J end by 2 bases, with 16 bases between. This chain's CDR3 is CAWRGVGQANTEAFF. As DNA, the CDR3 is TGTGCCTGGAGAGGAGTAGGGCAAGCAAACACTGAAGCTTTCTTT.

The sample holds one count of this clone. This chain connects TRBV5-1 to TRBJ1-1, with D perhaps TRBD1 (5 bases). Germline V gene sequence: CDR1 SGHRS, CDR2 YFSETQ. V was clipped by 1 base and J by 3 bases, with 13 bases between them. The CDR3 runs to 15 residues. The CDR3 protein is CASSLNSQGHTEAFF. CDR3 nucleotide sequence: TGCGCCAGCAGCTTGAATTCCCAGGGCCACACTGAAGCTTTCTTT.

The CDR3 loop reads CASSPSPTGDTDTQYF. The DNA of the CDR3 is TGCGCCAGCAGCCCGTCCCCGACAGGGGACACAGATACGCAGTATTTT. V gene TRBV5-1 combines with J gene TRBJ2-3; 8 bases fit TRBD1. This CDR3 spans 16 amino acids. In germline, CDR1 is SGHRS, CDR2 YFSETQ. Unmatched junction bases numbered 9, after V lost 4 bases and J lost 2 bases.

The chain employs TRBV29-1 and TRBJ2-3, with D maybe TRBD2 (7 bases). Germline lookup yields CDR1 SQVTM and CDR2 ANQGSEA. The CDR3 extends over 15 amino acids. The V and J ends lost 4 bases and 2 bases respectively, with 16 bases between them. Written as DNA, the CDR3 is TGCAGCGTTGTATTTTCGGCGGGGGCCACAGATACGCAGTATTTT. It encodes CSVVFSAGATDTQYF.

This chain joins TRBV5-8 and TRBJ1-3; weak D call: TRBD1 (6 bases). The CDR3 sequence is 17 residues long. In germline, CDR1 is SGHTS, CDR2 YDEGEE. V dropped 6 bases and J dropped 0 bases, with 19 bases sitting between them. CDR3 sequence: CASTAGWDTHSGNTIYF. The CDR3 region has the DNA TGTGCCAGCACCGCAGGCTGGGACACCCACTCTGGAAACACCATATATTTT.

The chain employs TRBV2 and TRBJ2-5; no definite D call. Between the trimmed V and J ends, which lost 4 bases and 5 bases, there was a span of 8 bases. This CDR3 has 12 residues. The germline V gene encodes CDR1 SNHLY and CDR2 FYNNEI. CDR3 loop: CASSGEWETQYF. CDR3 in DNA: TGTGCCAGCAGTGGTGAATGGGAGACCCAGTACTTC.

A word on this clone: At one end the junction does not follow the germline gene, possibly because of a read error. The chain is built from TRBV7-7 and TRBJ2-2, with 8 bases matching TRBD2. The CDR3 has 14 amino acids. Germline assignment: CDR1 SSHAT and CDR2 FNYEAQ (reference sequence). The CDR3, as DNA: TGTGCTAGCAGCTTAGATGCGGGAGGCGGGGAGCTGTTTTTT. Its translation is CASSLDAGGGELFF.

The genes are TRBV5-8 and TRBJ1-2; D perhaps matches TRBD1 (5 bases). The V end was cut by 0 bases, the J end by 10 bases, with 10 bases between. Looked up from germline, CDR1 is SGHTS and CDR2 is YDEGEE. The CDR3 contains 12 residues. The CDR3 DNA sequence: TGTGCCAGCAGCTTGGTTCAGGGTTCCTACACCTTC. Its translation: CASSLVQGSYTF.

This chain links TRBV19 with TRBJ2-1; 8 nucleotides agree with TRBD2. CDR3 length equals 15 residues. Trimming at V came to 7 bases and at J to 0 bases, leaving 5 bases not matched to a gene. Germline loops: CDR1 LNHDA, CDR2 SQIVND (reference sequence). The CDR3 region is CASTLAGVSYNEQFF. CDR3 nucleotides: TGTGCCAGTACGCTAGCGGGCGTCTCCTACAATGAGCAGTTCTTC.

This chain links TRBV10-3 with TRBJ1-1; D unresolved. Germline V gene lookup returns CDR1 ENHRY and CDR2 SYGVKD. The CDR3 has 13 amino acids. V was shortened by 0 bases and J by 0 bases, with 2 bases between the two germline ends. This CDR3 is CAISESMNTEAFF. Written as DNA, the CDR3 is TGTGCCATCAGTGAGTCTATGAACACTGAAGCTTTCTTT.

This sequence joins TRBV5-4 and TRBJ2-7; TRBD2 matches at 12 bases. J lost 6 bases, V lost 4 bases, and 5 bases had no gene match. The CDR3 sequence is 14 residues long. Germline lookup yields CDR1 SGHNT and CDR2 YYREEE (reference sequence). The CDR3 DNA follows: TGTGCCAGCAGCGCAGGGACTAGCGGGCGCGAGCAGTACTTC. Translating gives CASSAGTSGREQYF.

In this sample, this clone turned up once. The chain uses TRBV19 and TRBJ1-6, with a weak D call TRBD1 (5 bases). Trimming cost V 0 bases and J 7 bases, with 7 bases left between them. The CDR3 covers 14 residues. Germline CDR1 reads LNHDA; CDR2 reads SQIVND (reference sequence). The CDR3, as DNA: TGTGCCAGTAGTATAGAGCGGGGGAATTCACCCCTCCACTTT. Protein product: CASSIERGNSPLHF.

This clone was observed once. The V gene is TRBV15, the J gene TRBJ1-5; D remains ambiguous. This CDR3 is built from 16 residues. Germline CDR1 LNHNV, CDR2 YYDKDF (reference sequence). V dropped 0 bases and J dropped 6 bases, with 15 bases sitting between them. The CDR3 bases are TGTGCCACCAGCAGAGATTCGGGCCCGGGCGGTCAGCCCCAGCATTTT. Its translation is CATSRDSGPGGQPQHF. Full variable domain (remainder filled in from reference TRBV15 and TRBJ1-5): DAMVIQNPRYQVTQFGKPVTLSCSQTLNHNVMYWYQQKSSQAPKLLFHYYDKDFNNEADTPDNFQSRRPNTSFCFLDIRSPGLGDTAMYLCATSRDSGPGGQPQHFGDGTRLSIL.

This rearrangement joins TRBV11-2 to TRBJ2-3; TRBD2 matches 14 bases. V shed 3 bases and J 4 bases; nucleotides not matched to a gene: 6. The germline V gene has CDR1 SGHAT and CDR2 FQNNGV. The CDR3 loop spans 17 amino acids. The CDR3: CASSFLRLAGGPDTQYF. The CDR3 DNA sequence: TGTGCCAGCAGCTTCCTCCGACTAGCGGGGGGGCCAGATACGCAGTATTTT. The complete variable domain, with remaining parts taken from reference TRBV11-2 and TRBJ2-3, reads EAGVAQSPRYKIIEKRQSVAFWCNPISGHATLYWYQQILGQGPKLLIQFQNNGVVDDSQLPKDRFSAERLKGVDSTLKIQPAKLEDSAVYLCASSFLRLAGGPDTQYFGPGTRLTVL.

The chain has TRBV6-5 and TRBJ2-7; maybe TRBD1 (5 bases). Trimming removed 4 bases at V and 2 bases at J, with 6 bases between. Germline-derived CDR1 and CDR2 are MNHEY and SVGAGI. This CDR3 spans 12 amino acids. The CDR3 coding sequence is TGTGCCAGCAGTTCAGGGCCCTACGAGCAGTACTTC. It specifies CASSSGPYEQYF.

V usage is TRBV2 and J usage is TRBJ1-2; D remains ambiguous. The germline V gene has CDR1 SNHLY and CDR2 FYNNEI. The CDR3 extends over 12 amino acids. The V end was cut by 4 bases, the J end by 4 bases, with 7 bases between. Here the CDR3 reads CASSGSGYGYTF. In DNA form, the CDR3 reads TGTGCCAGCAGTGGTTCGGGCTATGGCTACACCTTC.

V is TRBV11-3 and J is TRBJ1-2; 7 bases line up with TRBD1. The CDR3 runs 13 residues. Trimming cost V 6 bases and J 0 bases; bases outside gene matches: 1. Germline-derived CDR1 and CDR2 are SGHNT and YENEEA. The DNA for the CDR3 is TGTGCCAGCAGTACAGGGGCTAACTATGGCTACACCTTC. Translating it yields CASSTGANYGYTF.

This chain joins TRBV11-3 and TRBJ1-1, with D possibly TRBD1 on 6 matching bases. Germline-derived CDR1 and CDR2 are SGHNT and YENEEA. The CDR3 loop spans 14 amino acids. V lost 4 bases and J 4 bases, leaving 13 bases between the germline ends. CDR3 nucleotides: TGTGCCAGCAGCTCCAGAGGGGGGAGCACTGAAGCTTTCTTT. Translating gives CASSSRGGSTEAFF.

This sequence joins TRBV6-1 and TRBJ1-5; D is undetermined. Trimming pared 7 bases from V and 8 bases from J, leaving 15 bases between. Germline CDR1 is MNHNS and CDR2 is SASEGT. The CDR3 has 13 amino acids. CDR3 sequence (DNA): TGTGCCAGCATCAGAGACCTCTGGGAGCCCCAGCATTTT. It is translated as CASIRDLWEPQHF.

V usage is TRBV9 and J usage is TRBJ2-1; D gene unclear. There are 14 residues in the CDR3. The V end was cut by 3 bases, the J end by 7 bases, with 14 bases between. Germline V gene data show CDR1 as SGDLS and CDR2 as YYNGEE. The CDR3: CASSAGSLPNEQFF. CDR3 coding DNA: TGTGCCAGCAGCGCCGGATCGCTACCTAATGAGCAGTTCTTC. The full variable domain, rest sourced from reference TRBV9 and TRBJ2-1, is DSGVTQTPKHLITATGQRVTLRCSPRSGDLSVYWYQQSLDQGLQFLIQYYNGEERAKGNILERFSAQQFPDLHSELNLSSLELGDSALYFCASSAGSLPNEQFFGPGTRLTVL.

The V call is TRBV18, the J call TRBJ2-1; TRBD2 might be the D (5 bases). V lost 0 bases and J lost 5, with 14 bases in between. Germline loops: CDR1 KGHSH, CDR2 LQKENI. The CDR3 is 16 residues long. CDR3 protein: CASSPPARGVNNEQFF. CDR3 DNA sequence: TGTGCCAGCTCACCACCGGCCCGGGGTGTCAACAATGAGCAGTTCTTC.

The chain employs TRBV6-5 and TRBJ2-7; 12 bases are shared with TRBD1. Germline trimming cut 0 bases from V and 7 bases from J; bases unmatched to any gene: 7. The CDR3 sequence is 16 residues long. Germline V gene sequence: CDR1 MNHEY, CDR2 SVGAGI. Written as DNA, the CDR3 is TGTGCCAGCAGTTACTCAGGGGACAGGGGGCTCGGGGAGCAGTACTTC. Translation gives CASSYSGDRGLGEQYF.

V usage is TRBV2 and J usage is TRBJ2-7; D might be TRBD1 or TRBD2, each matching 6 bases. In germline, CDR1 is SNHLY, CDR2 FYNNEI. V was pared by 0 bases and J by 2 bases, with 11 bases between. CDR3 length: 15 amino acids. The CDR3 protein is CASSEALRGPYEQYF. The DNA of the CDR3 is TGTGCCAGCAGTGAAGCGCTCCGGGGGCCCTACGAGCAGTACTTC. The full variable domain, its missing parts supplied by reference TRBV2 and TRBJ2-7, is EPEVTQTPSHQVTQMGQEVILRCVPISNHLYFYWYRQILGQKVEFLVSFYNNEISEKSEIFDDQFSVERPDGSNFTLKIRSTKLEDSAMYFCASSEALRGPYEQYFGPGTRLTVT.

This clone was seen just once. The rearrangement joins TRBV19 to TRBJ1-2; D is undetermined. V lost 8 bases, J lost 5 bases, and 18 bases lay in between. Germline V gene data show CDR1 as LNHDA and CDR2 as SQIVND (reference sequence). The CDR3 is 14 amino acids. In DNA form, the CDR3 reads TGTGCCAGTGCCTCGGACGGACCACTTTATGGCTACACCTTC. This sequence encodes CASASDGPLYGYTF.

The V call is TRBV18, the J call TRBJ1-2; D is possibly TRBD1 (6 bases). The V gene's germline CDR1 is KGHSH and CDR2 LQKENI. Trimming stripped 2 bases from V and 8 bases from J, with 15 bases between. The CDR3 is 14 residues long. The CDR3 sequence: CASSPASGGEGYTF. DNA of the CDR3: TGTGCCAGCTCACCAGCCTCCGGGGGCGAGGGCTACACCTTC.

This sequence joins TRBV19 and TRBJ2-3, with a possible D match to TRBD2 (7 bases). CDR3 length: 17 amino acids. V shed 3 bases and J shed 1 base, with 17 bases lying between them. CDR1 is LNHDA, CDR2 SQIVND, per germline (reference sequence). The CDR3 coding sequence is TGTGCCAGTAGTATCTGGCGTGGGAGGGGGGGCACAGATACGCAGTATTTT. Translating gives CASSIWRGRGGTDTQYF.